This T cell receptor beta chain was captured in a study of blood T cell repertoires in COVID-19. Turning to the study itself: Italy, Spain and the United States were the sources of the convalescent and acute COVID-19 samples. T cells, B-cell-depleted T cells, or PBMCs supplied cDNA or gDNA.

Per germline, CDR1 SGHTA and CDR2 FQGNSA. Trimming removed 5 bases from V and 6 bases from J, with 14 bases in between. The CDR3 has 13 amino acids. As handled by the study authors: Reference gene primer amplification in the assay estimated nucleated cell counts. Produced via immunoSEQ multiplex PCR; TCRdb's table is partial and in-frame only. V, J and clone size were drawn from that table, and D and trimming were deduced from the DNA. This sample has more than 85,000 clones; approximately 83% occur once, and the top ten carry roughly 4.2%. The receptor was derived from a man aged 45-60 years with acute or convalescent COVID-19. Sequences were obtained from peripheral blood. The J gene is TRBJ2-7, the V gene TRBV7-2; no firm D call. The CDR3 spells CASSPSPGSEQYF. The CDR3 bases are TGTGCCAGCAGCCCGTCACCCGGGTCCGAGCAGTACTTC.